This T cell receptor beta chain came from a study of T cell repertoires in cytomegalovirus infection. At the level of the study: The public TCR beta signatures pointed to both CMV infection and matching HLA type. Overall study results and limits: HLA-C-restricted, CMV-specific TCR beta clonotypes were dominant ex vivo. Identification of carriers of CMV plus the relevant HLA was performed using cumulative public TCR beta family frequency.

TCRdb fed the reads into MiXCR, producing one record per CDR3 protein. The sample holds roughly 630,000 distinct CDR3 sequences, 20% to 25% seen once. With respect to this clonotype: Its antigen is not identified. A much larger clone lies a single base off, so this may be a read error.

Sequencing was done on a sample of CD8+ T cells from PBMCs. The TCR was taken from a human donor in good health (CMV status not recorded). Some clones in this sample may be carry-over from other donors' samples.

This chain's CDR3 is CVSSPTGGFNYGYTF. The DNA of the CDR3 is TGTGTCAGCAGCCCGACAGGGGGCTTTAACTATGGCTACACCTTC. This chain connects TRBV7-6 to TRBJ1-2, with 10 bases matching TRBD1. The CDR3 runs to 15 residues. In germline, CDR1 is SGHVS, CDR2 FNYEAQ.